This T cell receptor beta chain was captured by sequencing in a study of siplizumab effects on memory and regulatory T cells. Profiled with immunoSEQ multiplex PCR; TCRdb holds only in-frame clones, not every one. The profile shows about 100,000 clones, 94% of them singletons. CDR3 length: 16 residues. The ends lost 5 bases at V and 0 bases at J; junction bases unmatched: 8. The germline gives CDR1 KGHSH, CDR2 LQKENI. Specimen: Tregs sorted from blood. This sequence originates from a human donor in good health. V usage is TRBV18 and J usage is TRBJ1-1; 8 positions agree with TRBD1. CDR3 bases: TGTGCCAGCTCATACTTTACAGGGGGGTTGAACACTGAAGCTTTCTTT. Translating gives CASSYFTGGLNTEAFF. The full variable domain, with the rest looked up from reference TRBV18 and TRBJ1-1, is NAGVMQNPRHLVRRRGQEARLRCSPMKGHSHVYWYRQLPEEGLKFMVYLQKENIIDESGMPKERFSAEFPKEGPSILRIQQVVRGDSAAYFCASSYFTGGLNTEAFFGQGTRLTVV.